These T cell receptor beta chains were read from a single sample in a study of Ad26.COV2.S vaccination and SARS-CoV-2 variants. Assay used: immunoSEQ multiplex PCR; TCRdb lists only in-frame clones, some missing. The table includes fewer than 900,000 clones, roughly 90% detected once. Sequenced material: peripheral blood, taken in a trial of Ad26.COV2.S vaccine versus placebo. The receptors here all came from a person between 18 and 60 years old who received the Ad26.COV2.S COVID-19 vaccine or a placebo. CDR3s include the opening cysteine and the closing phenylalanine or tryptophan. Fields, in order: J gene, clone size, V gene, D gene, CDR3 DNA, CDR3 protein. D genes are given only for firm matches. A clone size is listed for some rows: how often the clone was seen (once, few, many), or a class if it is expanded.

TRBJ1-3 | NA | TRBV2 | NA | TGTGCCACTTTACCGCACTCTGGAAACACCATATATTTT | CATLPHSGNTIYF
TRBJ1-2 | NA | TRBV5-1 | NA | TGCGCCAGCAGCACCGGACAGTCCCTCTATGGCTACACCTTC | CASSTGQSLYGYTF
TRBJ2-7 | NA | TRBV7-9 | NA | TGTGCCATGGAGGGTTGGAGCTCCTACGAGCAGTACTTC | CAMEGWSSYEQYF
TRBJ2-7 | NA | TRBV7-6 | NA | TGTGCCAGCAGCGTTATGTTGGCGGGCGAGCAGTACTTC | CASSVMLAGEQYF
TRBJ2-5 | NA | TRBV4-3 | NA | TGCGCCAGCAGCCAAGGGCGCCAAGAGACCCAGTACTTC | CASSQGRQETQYF
TRBJ2-7 | NA | TRBV11-2 | NA | TGTGCCAGCAGCTTAGATTGGCAGGGAGTACGCCAGCAGTACTTC | CASSLDWQGVRQQYF
TRBJ2-2 | NA | TRBV19 | NA | TGTGCCAGCAGACGGACGGGGACCGGGGAGCTGTTTTTT | CASRRTGTGELFF
TRBJ2-7 | once | TRBV6-1 | NA | TGTGCCAGCAGTGAAGGGGCCTCACCCCAGGAGCAGTACTTC | CASSEGASPQEQYF
TRBJ1-5 | NA | TRBV6-5 | NA | TGTGCCAGCAGGGGACCCAATCAGCCCCAGCATTTT | CASRGPNQPQHF
TRBJ2-3 | NA | TRBV3-1/TRBV3-2 | TRBD2 | TGTGCCAGTACTAGCGGGGGGATCACAGATACGCAGTATTTT | CASTSGGITDTQYF
TRBJ1-3 | NA | TRBV7-9 | TRBD1 | TGTGCCAGCAGCTGGCGACAGGGGGAGACACTCTCTGGAAACACCATATATTTT | CASSWRQGETLSGNTIYF
TRBJ1-2 | NA | TRBV19 | NA | TGTGCCAGTAGTCTTAAAAGTTTGGCGGGGACCAACTATGGCTACACCTTC | CASSLKSLAGTNYGYTF
TRBJ2-1 | NA | TRBV6-5 | NA | TGTGCCAGCAGGTGGACAGCTAGCTCCTACAATGAGCAGTTCTTC | CASRWTASSYNEQFF